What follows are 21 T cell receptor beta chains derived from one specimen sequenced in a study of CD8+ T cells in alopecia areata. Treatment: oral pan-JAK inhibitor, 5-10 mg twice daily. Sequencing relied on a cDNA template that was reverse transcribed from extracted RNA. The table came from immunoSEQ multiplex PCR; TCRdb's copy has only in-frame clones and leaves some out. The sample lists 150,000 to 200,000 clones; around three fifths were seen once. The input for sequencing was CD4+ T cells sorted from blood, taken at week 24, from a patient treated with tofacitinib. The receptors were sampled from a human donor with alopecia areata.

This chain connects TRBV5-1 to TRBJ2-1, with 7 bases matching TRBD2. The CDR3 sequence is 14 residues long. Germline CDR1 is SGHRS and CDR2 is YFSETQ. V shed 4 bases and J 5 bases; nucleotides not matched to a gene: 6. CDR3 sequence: CASSPGTTNNEQFF. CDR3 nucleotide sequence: TGCGCCAGCAGCCCCGGGACTACTAACAATGAGCAGTTCTTC.

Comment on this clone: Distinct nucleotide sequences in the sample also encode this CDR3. CDR3 sequence reads: CSVEKGGTDTQYF. The CDR3, as DNA: TGCAGCGTTGAAAAGGGAGGAACAGATACGCAGTATTTT. V gene TRBV29-1 combines with J gene TRBJ2-3, with D possibly being TRBD2 (6 bases). Trimming removed 2 bases from V and 3 bases from J, with 9 bases in between. CDR1 is SQVTM and CDR2 is ANQGSEA in the germline V gene. The CDR3 sequence is 13 residues long.

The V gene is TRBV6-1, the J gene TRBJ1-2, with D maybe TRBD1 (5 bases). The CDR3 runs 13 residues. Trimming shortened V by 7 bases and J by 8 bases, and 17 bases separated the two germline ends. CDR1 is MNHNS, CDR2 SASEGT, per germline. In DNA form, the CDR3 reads TGTGCCAGCACCCCCGGGGCATTTGGGGGCTACACCTTC. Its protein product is CASTPGAFGGYTF.

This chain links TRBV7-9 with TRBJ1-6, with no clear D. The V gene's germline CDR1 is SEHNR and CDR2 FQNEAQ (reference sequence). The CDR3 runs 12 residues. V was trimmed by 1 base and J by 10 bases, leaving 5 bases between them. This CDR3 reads CASSLEASPLHF. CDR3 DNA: TGTGCCAGCAGCTTAGAGGCCTCACCCCTCCACTTT.

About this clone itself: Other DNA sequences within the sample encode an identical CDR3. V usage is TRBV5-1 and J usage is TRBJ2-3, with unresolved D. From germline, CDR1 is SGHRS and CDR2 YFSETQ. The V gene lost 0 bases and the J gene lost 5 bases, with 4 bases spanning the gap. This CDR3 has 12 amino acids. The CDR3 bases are TGCGCCAGCAGCTTGGAGGGAGATACGCAGTATTTT. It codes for CASSLEGDTQYF.

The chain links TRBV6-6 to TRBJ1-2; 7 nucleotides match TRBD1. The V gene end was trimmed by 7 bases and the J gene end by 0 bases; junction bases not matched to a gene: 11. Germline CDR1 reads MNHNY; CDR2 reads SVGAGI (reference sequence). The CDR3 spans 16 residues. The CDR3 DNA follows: TGTGCCAGCACTCCCGACCCTCAGGGGGCTAACTATGGCTACACCTTC. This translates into CASTPDPQGANYGYTF.

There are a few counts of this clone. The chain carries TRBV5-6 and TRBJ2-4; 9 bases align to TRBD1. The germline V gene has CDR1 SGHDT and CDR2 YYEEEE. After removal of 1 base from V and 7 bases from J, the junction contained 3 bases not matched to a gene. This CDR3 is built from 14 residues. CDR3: CASSLRDRANIQYF. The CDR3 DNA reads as TGTGCCAGCAGCTTGAGGGACAGGGCGAACATTCAGTACTTC.

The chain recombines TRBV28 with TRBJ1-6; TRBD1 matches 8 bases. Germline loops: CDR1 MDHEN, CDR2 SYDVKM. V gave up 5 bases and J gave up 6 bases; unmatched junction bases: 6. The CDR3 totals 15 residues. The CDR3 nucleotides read TGTGCCAGCAGTATTTTGACAGGGGCTAATTCACCCCTCCACTTT. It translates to CASSILTGANSPLHF.

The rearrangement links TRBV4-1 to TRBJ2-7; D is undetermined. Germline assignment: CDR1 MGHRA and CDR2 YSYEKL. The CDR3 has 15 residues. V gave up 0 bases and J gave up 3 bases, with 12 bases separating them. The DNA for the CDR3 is TGCGCCAGCAGCCAAGAAGCCACCGAAATCTACGAGCAGTACTTC. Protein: CASSQEATEIYEQYF.

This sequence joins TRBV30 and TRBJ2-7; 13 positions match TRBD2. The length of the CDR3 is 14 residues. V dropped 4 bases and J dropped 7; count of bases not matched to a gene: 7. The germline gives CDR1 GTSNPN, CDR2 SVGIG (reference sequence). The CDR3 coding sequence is TGTGCCTGGAAGACACTAGCGGGGGGGCTTGAGCAGTACTTC. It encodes CAWKTLAGGLEQYF.

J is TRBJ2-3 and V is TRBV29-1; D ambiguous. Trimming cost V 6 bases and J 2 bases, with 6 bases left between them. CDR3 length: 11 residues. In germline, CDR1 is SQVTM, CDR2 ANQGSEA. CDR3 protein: CSVRNTDTQYF. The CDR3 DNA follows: TGCAGCGTCCGGAACACAGATACGCAGTATTTT.

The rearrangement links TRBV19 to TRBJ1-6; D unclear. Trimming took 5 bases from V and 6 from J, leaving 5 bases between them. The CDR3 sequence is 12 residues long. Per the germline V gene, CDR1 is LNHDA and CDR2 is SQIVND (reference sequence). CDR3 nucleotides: TGTGCCAGTAGTCCCCTTAATTCACCCCTCCACTTT. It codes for CASSPLNSPLHF.

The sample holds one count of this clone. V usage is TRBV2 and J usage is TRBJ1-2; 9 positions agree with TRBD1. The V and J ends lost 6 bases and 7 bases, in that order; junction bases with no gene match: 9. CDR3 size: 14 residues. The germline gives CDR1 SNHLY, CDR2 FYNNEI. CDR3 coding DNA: TGTGCCAGCAGGGGGACAGGGCGGTCGAGTGGCTACACCTTC. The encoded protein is CASRGTGRSSGYTF.

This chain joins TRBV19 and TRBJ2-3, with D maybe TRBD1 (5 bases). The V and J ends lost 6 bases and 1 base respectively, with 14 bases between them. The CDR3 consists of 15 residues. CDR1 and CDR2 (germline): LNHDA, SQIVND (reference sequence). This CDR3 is CASSPDTTGTDTQYF. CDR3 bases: TGTGCCAGTAGCCCCGATACGACAGGCACAGATACGCAGTATTTT.

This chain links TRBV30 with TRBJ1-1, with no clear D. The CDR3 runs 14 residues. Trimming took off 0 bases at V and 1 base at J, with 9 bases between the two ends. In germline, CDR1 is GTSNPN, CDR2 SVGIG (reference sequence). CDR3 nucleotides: TGTGCCTGGAGTGTCGGGTTTTGGAACACTGAAGCTTTCTTT. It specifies CAWSVGFWNTEAFF.

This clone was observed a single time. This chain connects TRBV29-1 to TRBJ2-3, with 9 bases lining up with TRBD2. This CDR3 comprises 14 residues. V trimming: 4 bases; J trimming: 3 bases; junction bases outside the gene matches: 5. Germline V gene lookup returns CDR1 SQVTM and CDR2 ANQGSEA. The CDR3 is CSVAVAGGTDTQYF. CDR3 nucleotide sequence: TGCAGCGTTGCTGTCGCGGGGGGGACAGATACGCAGTATTTT.

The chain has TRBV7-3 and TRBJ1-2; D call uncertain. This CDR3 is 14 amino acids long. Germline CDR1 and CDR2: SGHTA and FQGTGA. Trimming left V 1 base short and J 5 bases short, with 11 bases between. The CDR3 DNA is TGTGCCAGCAGCTTAAACCCGGGCCCATATGGCTACACCTTC. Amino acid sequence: CASSLNPGPYGYTF.

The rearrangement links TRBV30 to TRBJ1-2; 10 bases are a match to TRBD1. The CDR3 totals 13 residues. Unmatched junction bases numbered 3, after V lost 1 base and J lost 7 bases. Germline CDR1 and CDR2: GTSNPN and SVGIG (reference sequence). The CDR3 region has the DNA TGTGCCTGGAGTGGACAGGGGGCTCTTGGCTACACCTTC. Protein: CAWSGQGALGYTF.

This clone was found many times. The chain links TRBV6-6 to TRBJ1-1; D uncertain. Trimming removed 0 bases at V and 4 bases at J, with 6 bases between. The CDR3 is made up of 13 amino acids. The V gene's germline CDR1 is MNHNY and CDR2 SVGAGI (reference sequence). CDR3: CASSYSIGTEAFF. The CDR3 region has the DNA TGTGCCAGCAGTTACTCGATAGGCACTGAAGCTTTCTTT.

Here the CDR3 DNA reads TGCAGCGTTGACTATGGGAGGCGGGGTGGAGCAGATACGCAGTATTTT. This sequence encodes CSVDYGRRGGADTQYF. V gene TRBV29-1 combines with J gene TRBJ2-3; a possible D gene is TRBD2 (6 bases). Trimming took off 3 bases at V and 4 bases at J, with 20 bases between the two ends. Germline V lookup: CDR1 SQVTM, CDR2 ANQGSEA. This CDR3 has 16 residues.

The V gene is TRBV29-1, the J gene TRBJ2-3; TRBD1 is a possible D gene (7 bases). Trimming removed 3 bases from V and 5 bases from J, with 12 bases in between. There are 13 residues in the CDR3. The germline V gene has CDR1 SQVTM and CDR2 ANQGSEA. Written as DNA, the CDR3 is TGCAGCGTTGACGGAGGGGACAGAGATACGCAGTATTTT. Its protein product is CSVDGGDRDTQYF.